These T cell receptor beta chains were read from a single sample in a study of brain T cells in children with intractable seizures. Repertoires were generated with immunoSEQ multiplex PCR, while TCRdb's copy carries only in-frame clones and drops some. Of about 20,000 clones listed, roughly 94% were seen once; the top ten hold approximately 6.5%. The sequencing used peripheral blood, collected at surgery. All receptors come from a boy between 10 and 17 years old with focal cortical dysplasia and intractable seizures. The CDR3 runs from the conserved cysteine through the conserved F or W. Each record gives: D gene, V gene, clone size, J gene, CDR3 DNA, CDR3 protein. A D gene is named only where the DNA matches it firmly. Not every row has a clone size; where given, it reads once, few, many or a size class.

.	TRBV24-1	.	TRBJ2-3	TGTGCCACCAGTGATTGGGGACAGGGACTAGCGACAGATACGCAGTATTTT	CATSDWGQGLATDTQYF
.	TRBV15	.	TRBJ2-2	TGTGCCACCACCAGTCGAGGGGCGGGCACCGGGGAGCTGTTTTTT	CATTSRGAGTGELFF
.	TRBV19	.	TRBJ2-1	TGTGCCAGTAGTACCCCACCCGCAGCCATATCCTACAATGAGCAGTTCTTC	CASSTPPAAISYNEQFF
TRBD1	TRBV19	.	TRBJ1-2	TGTGCCAGTAGTTCTCGACAGGGAGGGTACTATGGCTACACCTTC	CASSSRQGGYYGYTF
.	TRBV5-1	.	TRBJ2-7	TGCGCCAGCAGCTTGGAGCGCCTCTCCTACGAGCAGTACTTC	CASSLERLSYEQYF
.	TRBV7-9	few	TRBJ1-2	TGTGCCAGCAGCCCGGTCGACGCCTCATCGGGGTATGGCTACACCTTC	CASSPVDASSGYGYTF
.	TRBV15	.	TRBJ2-1	TGTGCCACCAGCAGAGCCCCCCATGAGCAGTTCTTC	CATSRAPHEQFF
TRBD1	TRBV15	.	TRBJ2-2	TGTGCCACCAGACCCGGGACAGGCACCGGGGAGCTGTTTTTT	CATRPGTGTGELFF
TRBD2	TRBV14	.	TRBJ2-2	TGTGCCAGCAGTCGGACTAGCGGAATCACCGGGGAGCTGTTTTTT	CASSRTSGITGELFF
TRBD1	TRBV4-1	.	TRBJ1-2	TGCGCCAGCAGCCAAGCAGGGACAGGATTTGGCTACACCTTC	CASSQAGTGFGYTF
.	TRBV27	.	TRBJ1-1	TGTGCCAGCAGTTTAGAGCGGGCGACCACTGAAGCTTTCTTT	CASSLERATTEAFF
.	TRBV28	.	TRBJ1-3	TGTGCCAGCAGTTTTGGGGGGACTGGAAACACCATATATTTT	CASSFGGTGNTIYF
.	TRBV5-6	.	TRBJ1-5	TGTGCCAGCAGCTTTAGCAATCAGCCCCAGCATTTT	CASSFSNQPQHF
TRBD1	TRBV5-4	.	TRBJ2-3	TGTGCCAGCAGCTTAAGACAGGGGAAATCAGATACGCAGTATTTT	CASSLRQGKSDTQYF
.	TRBV27	.	TRBJ1-1	TGTGCCAGCAGTTTAGGGGAGGGAGCTGAAGCTTTCTTT	CASSLGEGAEAFF
.	TRBV27	.	TRBJ2-3	TGTGCCAGCAGTTTATCAGGACAAGTCACAGATACGCAGTATTTT	CASSLSGQVTDTQYF
.	TRBV30	.	TRBJ2-1	TGTGCCTGGAGTAAGGGCGGGACTTACAATGAGCAGTTCTTC	CAWSKGGTYNEQFF
.	TRBV6-6	.	TRBJ2-2	TGTGCCAGCAGTTACGGCCCCGGGGAGCTGTTTTTT	CASSYGPGELFF
.	TRBV6-6	.	TRBJ1-2	TGTGCCGCCTCCCCCGGCACCACTAACTATGGCTACACCTTC	CAASPGTTNYGYTF
.	TRBV5-6	.	TRBJ1-4	TGTGCCAGCAGCTTTGGTCTCACCCAACTGTTTTTT	CASSFGLTQLFF
TRBD2	TRBV6-1	.	TRBJ2-1	TGTGCCAGCAGTGAATACCCAGCGGGGGGGCTAAGTTATGAGCAGTTCTTC	CASSEYPAGGLSYEQFF
.	TRBV7-3	.	TRBJ2-3	TGTGCCAGCAGCTTCCAGGGCACAGATACGCAGTATTTT	CASSFQGTDTQYF
.	TRBV6-4	.	TRBJ2-3	TGTGCCAGCAGCAGGACCGTAACAGATACGCAGTATTTT	CASSRTVTDTQYF
.	TRBV5-1	.	TRBJ1-5	TGCGCCAGCAGCTTGGAGGGGTATCAGCCCCAGCATTTT	CASSLEGYQPQHF
TRBD1	TRBV7-9	once	TRBJ1-5	TGTGCCAGCAGCTTAGCGACAGGGGGCAATCAGCCCCAGCATTTT	CASSLATGGNQPQHF
.	TRBV29-1	.	TRBJ1-2	TGCAGCGTTGAAGCCTCAGGGAGGACCTATGGCTACACCTTC	CSVEASGRTYGYTF
.	TRBV4-1	.	TRBJ2-1	TGCGCCAGCAGGCCGTCGTGGACCTCCTACAATGAGCAGTTCTTC	CASRPSWTSYNEQFF
TRBD1	TRBV19	.	TRBJ1-2	TGTGCCAGTAGACTGGGACAGGGCTATGGCTACACCTTC	CASRLGQGYGYTF
.	TRBV5-1	.	TRBJ2-2	TGCGCCAGCAGCTTGGCCGCCGGGGAGCTGTTTTTT	CASSLAAGELFF
TRBD2	TRBV6-4	.	TRBJ2-3	TGTGCCAGCAGTGACGGCGGGGGGGAGGCAGATACGCAGTATTTT	CASSDGGGEADTQYF
.	TRBV12-5	.	TRBJ2-1	TGTGCTAGTGGTCTTGGGGGTCATGAGCAGTTCTTC	CASGLGGHEQFF
TRBD1	TRBV6-1	few	TRBJ1-5	TGTGCCAGCAGTGACCCGCAGGGGGGAAGACCCCAGCATTTT	CASSDPQGGRPQHF
TRBD1	TRBV4-1	.	TRBJ1-4	TGCGCCAGCAGCTGGACAGGGGAAGAAAAACTGTTTTTT	CASSWTGEEKLFF
TRBD1	TRBV7-9	.	TRBJ1-1	TGTGCCAGCAGCTTAACTCAGGGGGCTGAAGCTTTCTTT	CASSLTQGAEAFF
TRBD1	TRBV6-5	.	TRBJ1-2	TGTGCCAGCAGTTACTCATCAGGGGGCTTTGGCTACACCTTC	CASSYSSGGFGYTF
.	TRBV6-5	once	TRBJ1-5	TGTGCCAGCAGTTACTCGAAAGGGAGCAATCAGCCCCAGCATTTT	CASSYSKGSNQPQHF
.	TRBV28	.	TRBJ1-6	TGTGCCAGCAGACCGGGAAATGCGGGGGGGGGCCGTACACCCCTCCACTTT	CASRPGNAGGGRTPLHF
TRBD1	TRBV5-4	.	TRBJ2-7	TGTGCCAGCAGCCGAACGACAGGGGGTTACTACGAGCAGTACTTC	CASSRTTGGYYEQYF
TRBD1	TRBV2	.	TRBJ1-1	TGTGCCAGCAGTGTCGGCAGGGGGAGTATGAGTGAAGCTTTCTTT	CASSVGRGSMSEAFF
.	TRBV28	.	TRBJ1-5	TGTGCCAGCAGTACCCGACAGGCTCCGGAGCCCCAGCATTTT	CASSTRQAPEPQHF
TRBD1	TRBV2	.	TRBJ1-5	TGTGCCAGCAGTGAAATGCCGACAGGGTGGAGCAATCAGCCCCAGCATTTT	CASSEMPTGWSNQPQHF
TRBD1	TRBV6-5	.	TRBJ2-7	TGTGCCAGCAGCCCCGGGACAGGGGGATCGGAGCAGTACTTC	CASSPGTGGSEQYF
TRBD1	TRBV5-5	.	TRBJ1-1	TGTGCCAGCAGCAACAGACAGGGCCACACTGAAGCTTTCTTT	CASSNRQGHTEAFF
.	TRBV11-1	.	TRBJ2-5	TGTGCCAGCAGCTCCCCGGGACTTCAAGAGACCCAGTACTTC	CASSSPGLQETQYF
TRBD1	TRBV5-1	.	TRBJ2-2	TGCGCCAGCAGCCTATGGGACAGCTCGACCGGGGAGCTGTTTTTT	CASSLWDSSTGELFF
.	TRBV19	.	TRBJ2-3	TGTGCCAGTAGTATATTTGGGGACGGCACAGATACGCAGTATTTT	CASSIFGDGTDTQYF
.	TRBV6-5	.	TRBJ1-2	TGTGCCAGCAGTTACTCTGCGGGCTATGGCTACACCTTC	CASSYSAGYGYTF